One sample yielded the 21 T cell receptor beta chains listed below, sequenced in a study of read filtering for tumor transcriptome and immune sequencing (dated by TCRdb to about 2020). Instrument used: Illumina HiSeq 4000. TCR libraries were built from 400 ng RNA with the Immunoverse kit, using molecular barcoded adaptors covering alpha/delta and beta/gamma chains. Using fastp at Q25 and MiXCR, TCRdb reprocessed the public reads and kept productive beta chains. Every entry covers one CDR3 protein and lists the most common genes and DNA from its rows. Within this sample are 15,000 to 20,000 distinct CDR3 sequences, with approximately 20% of them counted one time only. The ten largest make up around 24% of the sample. What was sequenced was a population of CD138-negative cells sorted from bone marrow. The cell subset or site label of this sample denotes: bone marrow mononuclear cells depleted of CD138+ plasma/myeloma cells by negative magnetic selection. The origin of the receptors is a donor at least 40 years old with multiple myeloma.

The chain links TRBV29-1 to TRBJ2-7, with 10 bases fitting TRBD2. The ends lost 5 bases at V and 0 bases at J; junction bases unmatched: 1. The length of the CDR3 is 13 residues. Germline CDR1 is SQVTM and CDR2 is ANQGSEA. This CDR3 is CSVRTSGSYEQYF. The CDR3 region has the DNA TGCAGCGTTCGGACTAGCGGCTCCTACGAGCAGTACTTC.

Worth noting for this clonotype: This may arise from a read error, as a much more abundant clone is one base away. The chain couples TRBV20-1 to TRBJ2-3, with a tentative D call TRBD2 (7 bases). Germline values: CDR1 DFQATT, CDR2 SNEGSKA (reference sequence). The CDR3 covers 14 residues. The CDR3 loop is CGAKGGPGTDTQYF. CDR3 bases: TGCGGTGCTAAGGGGGGGCCAGGCACAGATACGCAGTATTTT.

This clonotype has only a few counts. The rearrangement joins TRBV6-2 or TRBV6-3 to TRBJ2-3; 11 bases agree with TRBD2. Germline values: CDR1 MNHEY, CDR2 SVGEGT. The V and J ends lost 2 bases and 2 bases, in that order; junction bases with no gene match: 6. The CDR3 totals 17 residues. The CDR3, as DNA: TGTGCCAGCAGTTACGAGGCTAGCGGGAGGAACACAGATACGCAGTATTTT. Its translation: CASSYEASGRNTDTQYF.

V is TRBV28 and J is TRBJ1-2; D is perhaps TRBD1 (6 bases). Per the germline V gene, CDR1 is MDHEN and CDR2 is SYDVKM. With 5 bases removed from V and 2 bases from J, the gap between germline ends came to 12 bases. This CDR3 has 14 amino acids. The CDR3 spells CASSTPGGNYGYTF. In nucleotides, the CDR3 is TGTGCCAGCAGTACCCCCGGGGGCAACTATGGCTACACCTTC.

As regards this clonotype: Without the conserved terminal phenylalanine or tryptophan, this CDR3 likely stems from a read error. V usage is TRBV11-2 and J usage is TRBJ2-1; tentative D call: TRBD2 (5 bases). Trimming removed 5 bases at V and 9 bases at J, with 17 bases between. The CDR3 spans 14 residues. Germline-derived CDR1 and CDR2 are SGHAT and FQNNGV. The CDR3 nucleotides read TGTGCCAGCAGCGAGATCTCAACTAGTCCTGAGCAGTTCTCC. Translated, it gives CASSEISTSPEQFS.

This clonotype was recorded a few times. The chain employs TRBV21-1 and TRBJ2-1; TRBD2 is the table's D call and was not checked against the DNA. TRBV21-1 is shown as a pseudogene. The CDR3 sequence is 16 residues long. This CDR3 reads CASSPRTEGSKNEQFF. The CDR3 nucleotides are TGTGCCAGCAGCCCGAGGACGGAAGGGAGTAAGAATGAGCAGTTCTTC.

The chain couples TRBV20-1 to TRBJ2-1, with 8 bases identical to TRBD2. Germline CDR1 is DFQATT and CDR2 is SNEGSKA (reference sequence). The CDR3 is made up of 16 amino acids. V shed 6 bases and J 1 base; nucleotides not matched to a gene: 11. As DNA, the CDR3 is TGCAGTGCAACAATAGGCGGGAGGCGGTCCTACAATGAGCAGTTCTTC. Protein product: CSATIGGRRSYNEQFF.

This clonotype has at least ten counts. The chain couples TRBV14 to TRBJ2-1; no reliable D call. Germline V gene data show CDR1 as SGHDN and CDR2 as FVKESK. Trimming stripped 5 bases from V and 5 bases from J, with 10 bases between. The CDR3 covers 13 residues. CDR3 coding DNA: TGTGCCAGCAGCAATACGGTGAACAATGAGCAGTTCTTC. Protein: CASSNTVNNEQFF. Full variable domain (remainder filled in from reference TRBV14 and TRBJ2-1): EAGVTQFPSHSVIEKGQTVTLRCDPISGHDNLYWYRRVMGKEIKFLLHFVKESKQDESGMPNNRFLAERTGGTYSTLKVQPAELEDSGVYFCASSNTVNNEQFFGPGTRLTVL.

J is TRBJ2-7 and V is TRBV10-3; D is ambiguous. V was shortened by 11 bases and J by 5 bases, with 19 bases between the two germline ends. The length of the CDR3 is 13 residues. Germline V gives CDR1 ENHRY, CDR2 SYGVKD. The CDR3 region is CAHSVSTGDEQYF. The CDR3, as DNA: TGTGCCCACTCAGTTTCGACGGGTGACGAGCAGTACTTC.

Ten or more counts support this clonotype. The chain uses TRBV28 and TRBJ2-7; 7 bases agree with TRBD2. The V segment lost 8 bases and the J segment 4 bases; nucleotides outside the gene matches: 8. This CDR3 has 13 residues. CDR1 and CDR2 from the germline V gene are MDHEN and SYDVKM. CDR3 residues: CASGRAVRYEQYF. The CDR3 nucleotides are TGTGCCAGCGGGAGGGCTGTTAGATACGAGCAGTACTTC.

This clonotype came up many times. The chain links TRBV13 to TRBJ2-1; D not resolved. The CDR3 has 14 residues. V dropped 0 bases and J dropped 7 bases, with 10 bases sitting between them. Germline-derived CDR1 and CDR2 are PRHDT and FYEKMQ (reference sequence). The CDR3 protein is CASSLGLVLNEQFF. CDR3 coding DNA: TGTGCCAGCAGCTTAGGGTTAGTTTTGAATGAGCAGTTCTTC. Together with reference TRBV13 and TRBJ2-1, the CDR3 gives the full variable domain: AAGVIQSPRHLIKEKRETATLKCYPIPRHDTVYWYQQGPGQDPQFLISFYEKMQSDKGSIPDRFSAQQFSDYHSELNMSSLELGDSALYFCASSLGLVLNEQFFGPGTRLTVL.

This clonotype was recorded many times. The chain is built from TRBV9 and TRBJ2-7; TRBD1 or TRBD2 may be the D gene (6 bases each). V shed 4 bases and J shed 2 bases, with 19 bases lying between them. Germline CDR1 is SGDLS and CDR2 is YYNGEE. The CDR3 consists of 16 residues. The CDR3 region is CASSTGPGDRPYEQYF. The CDR3 DNA reads TGTGCCAGCAGCACCGGGCCGGGAGACAGGCCCTACGAGCAGTACTTC.

This clonotype occurred many times. The V call is TRBV29-1, the J call TRBJ2-5; 11 bases are a match to TRBD1. Per the germline V gene, CDR1 is SQVTM and CDR2 is ANQGSEA. The CDR3 extends over 15 amino acids. V dropped 6 bases and J dropped 4; count of bases not matched to a gene: 10. This chain's CDR3 is CSVEPDRGRSETQYF. Here the CDR3 DNA reads TGCAGCGTGGAGCCGGACAGGGGGCGTTCAGAGACCCAGTACTTC.

This clonotype was seen many times. The rearrangement links TRBV5-6 to TRBJ2-7; 8 nucleotides line up with TRBD2. There are 18 residues in the CDR3. The V segment lost 0 bases and the J segment 0 bases; nucleotides outside the gene matches: 11. Per the germline V gene, CDR1 is SGHDT and CDR2 is YYEEEE. This CDR3 reads CASSLAWVPSGHSYEQYF. The CDR3 nucleotides read TGTGCCAGCAGCTTGGCCTGGGTTCCTAGCGGGCACTCCTACGAGCAGTACTTC.

This clonotype was counted many times. CDR3 sequence: CASRDSGANVLTF. As DNA, the CDR3 is TGTGCCAGCCGAGACTCTGGGGCCAACGTCCTGACTTTC. The gene calls are TRBV7-9 and TRBJ2-6; D not resolved. Germline V gene data show CDR1 as SEHNR and CDR2 as FQNEAQ (reference sequence). Deletions cut 8 bases from V and 0 bases from J, with 5 bases between. The CDR3 runs to 13 residues.

This chain joins TRBV12-3 or TRBV12-4 and TRBJ2-7, with a weak D call TRBD2 (6 bases). The length of the CDR3 is 13 residues. Trimming removed 8 bases from V and 1 base from J, with 12 bases in between. In DNA form, the CDR3 reads TGTGCCAGCGGTGGACGGGGGTCCTACGAGCAGTACTTC. Translation gives CASGGRGSYEQYF.

This clonotype was recorded many times. The chain joins TRBV7-2 to TRBJ2-1; 11 bases line up with TRBD2. Germline-derived CDR1 and CDR2 are SGHTA and FQGNSA. The CDR3 contains 16 residues. Trimming cost V 5 bases and J 7 bases; bases outside gene matches: 10. DNA for the CDR3: TGTGCCAGCAGCCCAGGGGCACTAGCGGGAGATAATGAGCAGTTCTTC. Protein sequence: CASSPGALAGDNEQFF.

This clonotype was recorded at least ten times. This rearrangement joins TRBV20-1 to TRBJ1-6, with TRBD1 identical over 8 bases. With 6 bases clipped from V and 6 bases from J, the junction kept 7 bases outside the gene matches. Germline lookup yields CDR1 DFQATT and CDR2 SNEGSKA (reference sequence). The CDR3 contains 14 residues. CDR3 DNA sequence: TGCAGTGCAAAACTAACAGGGGGTAATTCACCCCTCCACTTT. Translating it yields CSAKLTGGNSPLHF.

The chain recombines TRBV28 with TRBJ2-1; 7 nucleotides align to TRBD1. The CDR3 runs 17 residues. V dropped 5 bases and J dropped 5; count of bases not matched to a gene: 15. The germline V gene encodes CDR1 MDHEN and CDR2 SYDVKM. The CDR3 sequence: CASSPTGTRKIHNEQFF. The CDR3 DNA follows: TGTGCCAGCAGTCCGACAGGGACCCGTAAGATCCACAATGAGCAGTTCTTC.

This clonotype is termed medium-sized (0.01 to 0.1%). The chain recombines TRBV29-1 with TRBJ2-1; 7 nucleotides match TRBD1. CDR3 length equals 13 residues. Trimming at V came to 8 bases and at J to 3 bases, leaving 7 bases not matched to a gene. Germline loops: CDR1 SQVTM, CDR2 ANQGSEA. The CDR3 DNA is TGCAGCTCTAGGGGACAGTTCTACAATGAGCAGTTCTTC. This encodes CSSRGQFYNEQFF.

This clonotype has at least ten counts. The chain couples TRBV19 to TRBJ2-1; 14 bases fit TRBD2. Germline-derived CDR1 and CDR2 are LNHDA and SQIVND (reference sequence). Losses at the gene ends were 4 bases for V and 7 bases for J; bases not matched to a gene: 6. The CDR3 contains 16 residues. The CDR3 nucleotides are TGTGCCAGTAGTAAAAGACTAGCGGGAGGGCTAAATGAGCAGTTCTTC. This codes for CASSKRLAGGLNEQFF.